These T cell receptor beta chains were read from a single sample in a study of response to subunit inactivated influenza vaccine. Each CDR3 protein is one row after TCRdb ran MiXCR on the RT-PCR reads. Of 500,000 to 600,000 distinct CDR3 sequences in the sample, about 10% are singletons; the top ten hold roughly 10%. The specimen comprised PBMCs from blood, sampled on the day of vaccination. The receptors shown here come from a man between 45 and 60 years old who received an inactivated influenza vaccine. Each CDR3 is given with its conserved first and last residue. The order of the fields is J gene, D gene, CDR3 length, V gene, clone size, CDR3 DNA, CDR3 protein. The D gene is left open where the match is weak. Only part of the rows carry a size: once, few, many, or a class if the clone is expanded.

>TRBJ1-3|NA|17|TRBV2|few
TGTGCCAGCAGTGAAGGACCGCCGCACTTCTCTGGAAACACCATATATTTT
CASSEGPPHFSGNTIYF
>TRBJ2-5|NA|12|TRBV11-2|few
TGTGCCAGCAGCTTAGGCCTGGTGACCCAGTACTTC
CASSLGLVTQYF
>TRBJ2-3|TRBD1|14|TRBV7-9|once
TGTGCCAGCAGCTCGGACAGGGGTTCAGATACGCAGTATTTT
CASSSDRGSDTQYF
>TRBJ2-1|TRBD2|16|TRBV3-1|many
TGTGCCAGCAGCCAAGGAGGTGTAGCGGGAGATCATGAGCAGTTCTTC
CASSQGGVAGDHEQFF
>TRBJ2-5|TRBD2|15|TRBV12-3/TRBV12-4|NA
TGTGCCAGCAGCCGCATAGCGGGGAGAGGGGAGACCCAGTACTTC
CASSRIAGRGETQYF
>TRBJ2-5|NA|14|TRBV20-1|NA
TGCAGTGCCGATCCGGGACTGGAGTTGGGGACCCAGTACTTC
CSADPGLELGTQYF
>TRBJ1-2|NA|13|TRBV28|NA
TGTGCCAGCAGTTTCCGGGACGTCTATGGCTACACCTTC
CASSFRDVYGYTF
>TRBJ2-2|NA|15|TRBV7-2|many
TGTGCCAGCAGCCGCGGGACAGCGAACACCGGGGAGCTGTTTTTT
CASSRGTANTGELFF
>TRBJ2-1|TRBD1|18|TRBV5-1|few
TGCGCCAGCACTCATATAACCCCGTCGACAGGGGTTCCGGATGAGCAGTTCTTC
CASTHITPSTGVPDEQFF
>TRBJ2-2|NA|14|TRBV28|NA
TGTGCCATCTCTGGGGGGCTTCGCGGCGGGGAGCTGTTTTTT
CAISGGLRGGELFF
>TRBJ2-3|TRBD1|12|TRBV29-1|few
TGCAGCGCCTCTACAGGGGATAGGGCGCAGTATTTT
CSASTGDRAQYF
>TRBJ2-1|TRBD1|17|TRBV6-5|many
TGTGCCAGCAGTTACAGGGACAGGGGGTCGTCGGCTGGTGAGCAGTTCTTC
CASSYRDRGSSAGEQFF
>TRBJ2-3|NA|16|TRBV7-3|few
TGTGCCAGCAGCTCTTCGAGGACGCCCAGCACAGATACGCAGTATTTT
CASSSSRTPSTDTQYF
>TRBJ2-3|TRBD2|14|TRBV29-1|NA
TGCAGCGTTGGAGTACGGGGGGAGGCAGATACGCAGTATTTT
CSVGVRGEADTQYF
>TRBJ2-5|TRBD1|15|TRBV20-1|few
TGCAGTGCCCCTCTTCGGGACAGGGTTTCCGTGACCCAGTACTTC
CSAPLRDRVSVTQYF
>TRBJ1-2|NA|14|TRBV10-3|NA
TGTGCCATCAGTGAGGTAGGAGGGAACTATGGCTACACCTTC
CAISEVGGNYGYTF
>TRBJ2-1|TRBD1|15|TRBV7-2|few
TGTGCCAGCAGACGATCCGGGACAGGGAAAAATGAGCAGTTCTTC
CASRRSGTGKNEQFF
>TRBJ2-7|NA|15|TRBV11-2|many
TGTGCCAGCAGCTTAGTCGTTGGGGACACGTACGAGCAGTACTTC
CASSLVVGDTYEQYF
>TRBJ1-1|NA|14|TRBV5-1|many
TGCGCCAGCAGCTTACGGACCGTGAACACTGAAGCTTTCTTT
CASSLRTVNTEAFF
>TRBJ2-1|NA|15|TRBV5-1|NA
TGCGCCAGCAGCTTGGGAGGGGTCGTTTACAATGAGCAGTTCTTC
CASSLGGVVYNEQFF
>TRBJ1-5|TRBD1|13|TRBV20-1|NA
TGCAGTGCGACACAGGGGAGTCATCAGCCCCAGCATTTT
CSATQGSHQPQHF
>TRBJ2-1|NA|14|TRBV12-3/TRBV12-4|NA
TGTGCCAGCAACCCCTGGGGCGGAAACAATGAGCAGTTCTTC
CASNPWGGNNEQFF